Listed below are T cell receptor beta chains from one sample, sequenced in a study of regulatory T cells in long-lasting Graves disease. Each CDR3 protein gets one entry after TCRdb re-called the multiplex PCR reads with MiXCR. The sample has roughly 500,000 distinct CDR3 sequences, 14% seen once. This sample also belongs to another study, concerning T cells in Graves' hyperthyroidism and ophthalmopathy.

The material sequenced was peripheral blood mononuclear cells (PBMCs), taken at new diagnosis, from a patient treated with antithyroid drugs. Receptors originate from a woman in her 50s with Graves disease. Each CDR3 is given with its conserved first and last residue. D genes are given only for firm matches. Clone sizes are given selectively: once, few, many, or a class where the clone is expanded.

d_call	clone_size	j_call	v_call	cdr3_nt	cdr3_aa
TRBD2	-	TRBJ2-7	TRBV19	TGTGCCAGTAGTAGGGGAAAGCTAGCGGGAGGCTACGAGCAGTGCTTC	CASSRGKLAGGYEQCF
TRBD1	few	TRBJ1-5	TRBV19	TGTGCCAGTAGTAAACAGGGGCCAGGAAACAATCAGCCCCAGCATTTT	CASSKQGPGNNQPQHF
TRBD1	few	TRBJ2-7	TRBV30	TGTGCCTGGAGTGTAGGCACAGGGGTACTCCTCGAGCAGTACTTC	CAWSVGTGVLLEQYF
-	few	TRBJ1-6	TRBV4-1	TGCGCCAGCAGCCACCCCACCGGGACCGAGTATAATTCACCCCTCCACTTT	CASSHPTGTEYNSPLHF
TRBD1	-	TRBJ2-3	TRBV18	TGTGCCAGCTCACCGTTTGAGACAGGGAGCACAGATACGCAGTATTTT	CASSPFETGSTDTQYF
-	-	TRBJ1-6	TRBV24-1	TGTGCCACCAGTGATTCACGCACGGACTCACCCCTCCACTTT	CATSDSRTDSPLHF
TRBD2	few	TRBJ2-1	TRBV7-6	TGTGCCAGCAGCTCCTTAGAGGCGGGAGGGCCGTATGAGCAGTTCTTC	CASSSLEAGGPYEQFF
TRBD2	few	TRBJ2-1	TRBV13	TGTGCCAGCAGCTTGTGGACTAGCGGGGGCAATGAGCAGTTCTTC	CASSLWTSGGNEQFF
-	many	TRBJ2-1	TRBV18	TGTGCCAGCTCACCACCGTCCGAGGGTGAGCAGTTCTTC	CASSPPSEGEQFF
TRBD2	many	TRBJ2-1	TRBV28	TGTGCCAGCAGGCGACTAGCGGGAAACCTCAATGAGCAGTTCTTC	CASRRLAGNLNEQFF
-	few	TRBJ2-5	TRBV7-9	TGTGCCAGCAGCCTTAGTAGGGGGACCAGGGACCAAGAGACCCAGTACTTC	CASSLSRGTRDQETQYF
-	many	TRBJ2-7	TRBV3-1	TGTGCCAGCAGCCCATCGGGGCCGGCCTACGAGCAGTACTTC	CASSPSGPAYEQYF
-	many	TRBJ2-5	TRBV28	TGTGCCAGCAGTTTAAGGGGAGTTAGATGGGAGACCCAGTACTTC	CASSLRGVRWETQYF
-	many	TRBJ2-1	TRBV5-5	TGTGCCAGCAGCACCGGCTCCTACAATGAGCAGTTCTTC	CASSTGSYNEQFF
TRBD2	many	TRBJ2-7	TRBV3-1	TGTGCCAGCAGCCCCGGACTAGCGGGATTGGGTCAATACGAGCAGTACTTC	CASSPGLAGLGQYEQYF
TRBD2	many	TRBJ2-1	TRBV27	TGTGCCAGCAGGCCACTAGCGGGGACCTTCAATGAGCAGTTCTTC	CASRPLAGTFNEQFF
-	-	TRBJ2-3	TRBV18	TGTGCCAGCCCACCCTCGACTAGCACAGATACGCAGTATTTT	CASPPSTSTDTQYF